This T cell receptor (beta chain) was found in a study of cytomegalovirus exposure and HLA in healthy donors. Assay: immunoSEQ multiplex PCR; the TCRdb copy retains only in-frame clones and omits some. The table records more than 150,000 clones, around 89% of them present only once. Germline trimming cut 3 bases from V and 2 bases from J; bases unmatched to any gene: 5. From germline, CDR1 is SEHNR and CDR2 FQNEAQ (reference sequence). The CDR3 extends over 15 amino acids. The TCR comes from a man between 18 and 35 years old in good health and CMV-seronegative. The specimen sequenced was PBMCs. V and J are TRBV7-9 and TRBJ2-7; 9 bases are a match to TRBD1. CDR3 bases: TGTGCCAGCAGCTTTCCGGGACAGGGTCCCTACGAGCAGTACTTC. Translating it yields CASSFPGQGPYEQYF.